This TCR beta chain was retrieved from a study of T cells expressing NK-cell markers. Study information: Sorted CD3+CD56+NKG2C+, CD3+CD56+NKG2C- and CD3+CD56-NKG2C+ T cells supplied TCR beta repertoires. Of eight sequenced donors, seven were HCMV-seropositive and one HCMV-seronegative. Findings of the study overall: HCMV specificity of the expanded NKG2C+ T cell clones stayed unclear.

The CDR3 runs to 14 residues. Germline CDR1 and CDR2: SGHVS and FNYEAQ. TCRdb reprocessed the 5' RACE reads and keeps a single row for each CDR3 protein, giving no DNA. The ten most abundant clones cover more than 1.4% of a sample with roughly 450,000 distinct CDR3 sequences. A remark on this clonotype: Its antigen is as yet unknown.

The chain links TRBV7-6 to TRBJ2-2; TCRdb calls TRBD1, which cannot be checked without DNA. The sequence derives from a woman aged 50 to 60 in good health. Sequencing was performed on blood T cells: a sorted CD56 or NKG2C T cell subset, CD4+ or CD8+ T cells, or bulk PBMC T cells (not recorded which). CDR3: CASSLEGGTGELFF.